This T cell receptor (beta chain) was identified during a study of control samples from healthy donors and cancer patients. The method was immunoSEQ multiplex PCR; TCRdb's version includes in-frame clones alone and lacks a portion of them. The table shows about 120,000 clones, with about 90% occurring only once. V was trimmed by 4 bases and J by 4 bases, leaving 17 bases between them. Germline CDR1 reads LNHDA; CDR2 reads SQIVND (reference sequence). CDR3 size: 16 residues. The sample holds one count of this clone. This sequence joins TRBV19 and TRBJ1-5; TRBD1 might be the D (6 bases). Sequenced material: blood. This TCR came from a woman between 45 and 65 years old in good health. The CDR3 DNA is TGTGCCAGTAGTAGGGAAGGGGGGCGAATAAATCAGCCCCAGCATTTT. It translates to CASSREGGRINQPQHF.